This T cell receptor beta chain originates from a study of blood T cell repertoires in COVID-19. Study at large: The study drew acute and convalescent COVID-19 samples from the United States, Italy and Spain. From T cells, B-cell-depleted T cells, or PBMCs came the material, which was cDNA or gDNA.

Per the original methods: Reference gene primers were amplified, and this amplification served to estimate nucleated cell counts. Data came from immunoSEQ multiplex PCR; TCRdb stores just in-frame clones and leaves some out. That table furnishes V, J and clone size, whereas the DNA furnished D and trimming. Counted here are about 400,000 clones, approximately 86% occurring once; the ten biggest clones make up around 3%. This CDR3 region has 15 residues. Trimming pared 4 bases from V and 3 bases from J, leaving 15 bases between. Germline CDR1 and CDR2: SGDLS and YYNGEE. V and J are TRBV9 and TRBJ2-3; no definite D call. The receptor was derived from a human donor in a cohort sampled during active COVID-19. Sequencing input: peripheral blood. Here the CDR3 reads CASSLTPDWTDTQYF. The CDR3 DNA is TGTGCCAGCAGCCTAACTCCCGATTGGACAGATACGCAGTATTTT.